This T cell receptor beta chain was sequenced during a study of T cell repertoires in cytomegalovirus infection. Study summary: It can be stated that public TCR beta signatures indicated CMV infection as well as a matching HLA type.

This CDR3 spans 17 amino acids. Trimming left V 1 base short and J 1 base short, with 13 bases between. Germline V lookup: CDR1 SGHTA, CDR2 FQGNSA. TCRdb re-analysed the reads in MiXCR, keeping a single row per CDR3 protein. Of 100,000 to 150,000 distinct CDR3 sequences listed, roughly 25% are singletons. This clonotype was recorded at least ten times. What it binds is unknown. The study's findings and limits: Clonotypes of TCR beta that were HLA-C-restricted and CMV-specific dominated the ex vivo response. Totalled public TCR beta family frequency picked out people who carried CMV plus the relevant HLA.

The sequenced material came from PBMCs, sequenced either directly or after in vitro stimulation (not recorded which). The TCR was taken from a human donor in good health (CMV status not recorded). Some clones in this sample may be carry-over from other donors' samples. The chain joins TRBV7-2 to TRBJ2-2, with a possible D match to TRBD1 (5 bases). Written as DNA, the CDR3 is TGTGCCAGCAGCTTAGTAGGGGTGGGCCTGAACACCGGGGAGCTGTTTTTT. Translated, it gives CASSLVGVGLNTGELFF.